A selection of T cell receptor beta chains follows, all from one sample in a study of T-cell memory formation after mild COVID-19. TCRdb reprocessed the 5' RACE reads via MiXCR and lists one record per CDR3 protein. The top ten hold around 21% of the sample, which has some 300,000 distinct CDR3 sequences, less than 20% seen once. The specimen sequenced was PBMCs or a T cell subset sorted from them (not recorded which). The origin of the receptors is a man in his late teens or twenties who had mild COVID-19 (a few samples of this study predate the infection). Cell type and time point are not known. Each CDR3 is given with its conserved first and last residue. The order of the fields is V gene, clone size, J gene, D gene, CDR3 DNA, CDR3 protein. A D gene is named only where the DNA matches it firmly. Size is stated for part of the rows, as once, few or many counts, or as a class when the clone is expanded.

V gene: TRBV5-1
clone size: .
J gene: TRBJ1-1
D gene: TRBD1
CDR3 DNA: TGCGCCAGCAGGTCCGGGACAGAGATGAACACTGAAGCTTTCTTT
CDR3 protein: CASRSGTEMNTEAFF

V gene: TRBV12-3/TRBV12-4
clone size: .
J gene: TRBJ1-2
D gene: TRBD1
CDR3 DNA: TGTGCCAGCAATACGGGGACAGGGTTCTATGGCTACACCTTC
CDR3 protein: CASNTGTGFYGYTF

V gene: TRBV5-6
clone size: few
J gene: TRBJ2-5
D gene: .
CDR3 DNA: TGTGCCAGCAGCTCCCGGGGGTGGGGAACCATCGAGACCCAGTACTTC
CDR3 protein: CASSSRGWGTIETQYF

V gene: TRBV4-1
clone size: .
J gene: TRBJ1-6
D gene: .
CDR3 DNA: TGCGCCAGCAGCCACCAGGAGGGGAGGGGATCACCCCTCCACTTT
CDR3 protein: CASSHQEGRGSPLHF

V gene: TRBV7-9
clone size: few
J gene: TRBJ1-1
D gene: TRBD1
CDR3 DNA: TGTGCCAGCAGCTTAGCAAGACAGGGGGGAGGTGGTGAAGCTTTCTTT
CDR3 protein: CASSLARQGGGGEAFF

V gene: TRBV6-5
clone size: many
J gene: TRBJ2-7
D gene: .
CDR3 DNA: TGTGCCAGCAGTTACTCGCGGGGCTCCTACGAGCAGTACTTC
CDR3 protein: CASSYSRGSYEQYF

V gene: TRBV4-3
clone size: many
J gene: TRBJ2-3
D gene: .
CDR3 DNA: TGCGCCAGCAGCCAAGACTTACCTGGAGGGGGCACAGATACGCAGTATTTT
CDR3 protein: CASSQDLPGGGTDTQYF

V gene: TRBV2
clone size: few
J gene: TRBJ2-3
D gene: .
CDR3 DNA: TGTGCCAGCAGTGAAGTAGTCACAGATACGCAGTATTTT
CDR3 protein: CASSEVVTDTQYF

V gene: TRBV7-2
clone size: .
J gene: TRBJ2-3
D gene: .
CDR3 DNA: TGTGCCAGCAGCTTAAAGGGCTCAGGCACCCATACGCAGTATTTT
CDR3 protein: CASSLKGSGTHTQYF

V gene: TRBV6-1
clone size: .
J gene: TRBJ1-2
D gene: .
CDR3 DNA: TGTGCCAGCAGTGGCGGGTGGGGCAGTAGAAATGGCTACACCTTC
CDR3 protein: CASSGGWGSRNGYTF

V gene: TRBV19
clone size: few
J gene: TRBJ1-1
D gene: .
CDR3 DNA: TGTGCCAGTAGTAACCCACCACAGGGATCTGAAGCTTTCTTT
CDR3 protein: CASSNPPQGSEAFF

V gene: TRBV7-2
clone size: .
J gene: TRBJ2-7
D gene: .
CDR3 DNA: TGTGCCAGCAGCCGAACGAGAGAGCAGTACTTC
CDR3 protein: CASSRTREQYF

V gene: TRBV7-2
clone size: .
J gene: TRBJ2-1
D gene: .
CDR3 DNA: TGTGCCAGCAGCTCCCTGCCCTCCAATGAGCAGTTCTTC
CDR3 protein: CASSSLPSNEQFF

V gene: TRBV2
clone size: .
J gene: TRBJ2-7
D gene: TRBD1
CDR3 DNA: TGTGCCAGCCCGGGACAGGGGGACGAGCAGTACTTC
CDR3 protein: CASPGQGDEQYF

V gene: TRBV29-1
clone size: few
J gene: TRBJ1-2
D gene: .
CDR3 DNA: TGCAGCGCTACTGAAACTTATGGCTACACCTTC
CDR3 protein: CSATETYGYTF

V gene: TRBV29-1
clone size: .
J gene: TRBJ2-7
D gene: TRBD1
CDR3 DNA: TGCAGCGCCATACCGACAGGGGGCGAGCAGTACTTC
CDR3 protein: CSAIPTGGEQYF

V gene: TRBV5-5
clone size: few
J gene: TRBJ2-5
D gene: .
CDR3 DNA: TGTGCCAGCAGCTTGGGAGACAGGGAGGTAGAGACCCAGTACTTC
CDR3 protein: CASSLGDREVETQYF

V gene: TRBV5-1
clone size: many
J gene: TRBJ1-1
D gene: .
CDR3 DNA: TGCGCCAGCAGCCCCTGGGGGGGCAACACTGAAGCTTTCTTT
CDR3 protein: CASSPWGGNTEAFF

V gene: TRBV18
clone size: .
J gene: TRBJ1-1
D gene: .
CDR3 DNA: TGTGCCAGCTCACCACCGTTGGGCAGGGTGAGCACTGAAGCTTTCTTT
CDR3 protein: CASSPPLGRVSTEAFF

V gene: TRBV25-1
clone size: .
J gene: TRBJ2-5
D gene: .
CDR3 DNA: TGTGCCAGCAGTGCACTAGTGGGGCAAGAGACCCAGTACTTC
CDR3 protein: CASSALVGQETQYF

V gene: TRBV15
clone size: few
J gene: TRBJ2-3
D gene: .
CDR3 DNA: TGTGCCACCAGCAGAGCATCGGAACCCACAGATACGCAGTATTTT
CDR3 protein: CATSRASEPTDTQYF

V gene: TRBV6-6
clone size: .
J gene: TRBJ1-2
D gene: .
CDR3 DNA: TGTGCCAGCAGTTGGGAGGGATTTGGTAACTATGGCTACACCTTC
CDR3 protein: CASSWEGFGNYGYTF

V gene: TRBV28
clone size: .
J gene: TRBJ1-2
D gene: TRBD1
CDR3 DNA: TGTGCCAGCCAGAGTCGCCGGCTGGACAGGGGTTCCTATGGCTACACCTTC
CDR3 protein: CASQSRRLDRGSYGYTF

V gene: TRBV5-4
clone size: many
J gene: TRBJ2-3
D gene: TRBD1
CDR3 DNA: TGTGCCAGCAGCTCCGGACAGGGAGAGGCGGATACGCAGTATTTT
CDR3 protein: CASSSGQGEADTQYF

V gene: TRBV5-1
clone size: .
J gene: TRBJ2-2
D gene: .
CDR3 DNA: TGCGCCAGCAAACCCAGGGTCAACACCGGGGAGCTGTTTTTT
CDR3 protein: CASKPRVNTGELFF

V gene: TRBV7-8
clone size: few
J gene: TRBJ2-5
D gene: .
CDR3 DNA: TGTGCCAGCAGCATACAGGGAAGGGAGACCCAGTACTTC
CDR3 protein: CASSIQGRETQYF

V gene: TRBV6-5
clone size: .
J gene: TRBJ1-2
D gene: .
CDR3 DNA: TGTGCCAGCAATAGTTACGGGAGCGGCTACACCTTC
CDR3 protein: CASNSYGSGYTF

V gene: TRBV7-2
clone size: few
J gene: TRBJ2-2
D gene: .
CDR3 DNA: TGTGCCAGCAACTTCGTTCAGGGACCCGGGGAGCTGTTTTTT
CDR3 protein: CASNFVQGPGELFF

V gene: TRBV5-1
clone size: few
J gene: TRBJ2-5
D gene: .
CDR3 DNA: TGCGCCAGCACGATCTGGCGTGGCCTACAAGAGACCCAGTACTTC
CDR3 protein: CASTIWRGLQETQYF

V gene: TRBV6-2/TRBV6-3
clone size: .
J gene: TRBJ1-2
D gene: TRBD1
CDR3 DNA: TGTGCCAGCAGTTACGGACAGGGTACGCGCTACACCTTC
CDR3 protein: CASSYGQGTRYTF

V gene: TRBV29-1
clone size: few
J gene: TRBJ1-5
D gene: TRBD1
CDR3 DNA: TGCAGCGTGATGACAGGGGACAGCCAGCCCCAGCATTTT
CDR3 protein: CSVMTGDSQPQHF

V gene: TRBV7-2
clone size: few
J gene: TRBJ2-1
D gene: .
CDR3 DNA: TGTGCCAGCAGCTTAGCCTACTCGCAGTTCTTC
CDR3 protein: CASSLAYSQFF

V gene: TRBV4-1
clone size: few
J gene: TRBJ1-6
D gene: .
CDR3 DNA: TGCGCCAGCAGCCAACGTCGGGCAGATAATTCACCCCTCCACTTT
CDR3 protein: CASSQRRADNSPLHF

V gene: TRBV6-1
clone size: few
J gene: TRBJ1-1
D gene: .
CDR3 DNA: TGTGCCAGCAGTGAAGCCGGAAGCACTGAAGCTTTCTTT
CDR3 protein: CASSEAGSTEAFF

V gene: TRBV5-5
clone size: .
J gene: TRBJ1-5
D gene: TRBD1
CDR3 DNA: TGTGCCAGCAGCTCGACGGGACAGGGGGCGAGTCAGCCCCAGCATTTT
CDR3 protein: CASSSTGQGASQPQHF

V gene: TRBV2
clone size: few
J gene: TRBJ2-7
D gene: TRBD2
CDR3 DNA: TGTGCCAGCCCACCGTCTCCTTCTCTAGCGGGGGGCCCCTACGAGCAGTACTTC
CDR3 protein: CASPPSPSLAGGPYEQYF

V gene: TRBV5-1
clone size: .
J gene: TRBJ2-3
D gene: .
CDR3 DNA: TGCGCCAGCTCCATTTACACAGATACGCAGTATTTT
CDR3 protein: CASSIYTDTQYF

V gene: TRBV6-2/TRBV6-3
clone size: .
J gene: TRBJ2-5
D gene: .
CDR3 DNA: TGTGCCAGCAGTTACTCGGTTGGATGGCGGGGCCGTAAAGAGACCCAGTACTTC
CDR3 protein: CASSYSVGWRGRKETQYF

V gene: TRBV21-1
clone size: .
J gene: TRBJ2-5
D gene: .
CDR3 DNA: TGTGCCAGCAGCGTGGGGACCCAGTACTTC
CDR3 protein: CASSVGTQYF

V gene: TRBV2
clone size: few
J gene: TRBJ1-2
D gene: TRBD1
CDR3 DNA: TGTGCCAGCCTTTATTTGGGACAGAGCTATGGCTACACCTTC
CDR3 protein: CASLYLGQSYGYTF

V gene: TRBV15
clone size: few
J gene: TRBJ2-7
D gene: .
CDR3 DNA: TGTGCCACCAGCTCAGGGGCGACTTACGAGCAGTACTTC
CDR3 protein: CATSSGATYEQYF

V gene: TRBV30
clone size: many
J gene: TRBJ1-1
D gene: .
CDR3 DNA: TGTGCCTTAGAGGGAATGAACACTGAAGCTTTCTTT
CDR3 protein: CALEGMNTEAFF

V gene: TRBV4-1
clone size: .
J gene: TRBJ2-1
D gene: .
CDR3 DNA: TGCGCCAGCAGCCAAAGGGTAGTTGCCTACAATGAGCAGTTCTTC
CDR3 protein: CASSQRVVAYNEQFF

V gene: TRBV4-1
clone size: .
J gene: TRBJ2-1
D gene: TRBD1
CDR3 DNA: TGCGCCAGCAGCCAAGAATCGCCAGGGGGCGCAGAGTCCTATCACAATGAGCAGTTCTTC
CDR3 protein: CASSQESPGGAESYHNEQFF

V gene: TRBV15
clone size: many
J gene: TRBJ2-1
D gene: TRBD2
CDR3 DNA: TGTGCCACCAGCCTGGGACTAGCAGATTACAATGAGCAGTTCTTC
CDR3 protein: CATSLGLADYNEQFF

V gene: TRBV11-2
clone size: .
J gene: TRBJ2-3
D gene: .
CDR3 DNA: TGTGCCAGCGGGGGAACCACAGATACGCAGTATTTT
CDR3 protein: CASGGTTDTQYF

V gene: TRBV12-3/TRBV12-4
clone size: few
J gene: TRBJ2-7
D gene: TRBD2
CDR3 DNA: TGTGCCAGCAGGAGGACTAGCGGGGGAAATTACGAGCAGTACTTC
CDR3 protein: CASRRTSGGNYEQYF

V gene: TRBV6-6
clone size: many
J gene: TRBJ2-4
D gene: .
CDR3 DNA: TGTGCCAGCAGTCCGAGTCCGAACATTCAGTACTTC
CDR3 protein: CASSPSPNIQYF

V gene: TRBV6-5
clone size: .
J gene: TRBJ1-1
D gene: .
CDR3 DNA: TGTGCCAGCCAGAAAAGGGGTTGGACTGAAGCTTTCTTT
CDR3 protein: CASQKRGWTEAFF

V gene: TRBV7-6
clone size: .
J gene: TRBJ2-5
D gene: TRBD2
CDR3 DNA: TGTGCCAGCAGCTTAACGGGGGGGGAAGAGACCCAGTACTTC
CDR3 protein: CASSLTGGEETQYF

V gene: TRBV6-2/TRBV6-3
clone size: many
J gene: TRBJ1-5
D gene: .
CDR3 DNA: TGTGCCAGCAGCCCATCCGCGGCAGGGCTTAGCAATCAGCCCCAGCATTTT
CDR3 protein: CASSPSAAGLSNQPQHF

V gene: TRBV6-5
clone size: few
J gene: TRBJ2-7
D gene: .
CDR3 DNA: TGTGCCAGCAGTTACCCAGGGGCCGACTACGAGCAGTACTTC
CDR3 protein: CASSYPGADYEQYF

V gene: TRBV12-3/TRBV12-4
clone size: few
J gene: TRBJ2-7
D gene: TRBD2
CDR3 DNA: TGTGCCAGCAGTGCCCAAGCGGGGGGGCCCTACGAGCAGTACTTC
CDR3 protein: CASSAQAGGPYEQYF

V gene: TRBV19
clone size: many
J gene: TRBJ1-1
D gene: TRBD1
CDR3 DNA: TGTGCCAGTAGTACTCGGGACAGTCGGACCACTGAAGCTTTCTTT
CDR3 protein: CASSTRDSRTTEAFF

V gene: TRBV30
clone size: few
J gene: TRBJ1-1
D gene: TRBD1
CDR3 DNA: TGTGCCTGGAGTGCACGGGACAGGGGGCTGACTTTCTTT
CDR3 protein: CAWSARDRGLTFF

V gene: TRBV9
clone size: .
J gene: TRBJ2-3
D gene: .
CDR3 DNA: TGTGCCAGCAGCACTACCAACACAGATACGCAGTATTTT
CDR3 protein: CASSTTNTDTQYF

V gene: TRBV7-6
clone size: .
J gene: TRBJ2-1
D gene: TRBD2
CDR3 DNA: TGTGCCAGCAGTTTCTCAGCGGGGGGGCCGGATGAGCAGTTCTTC
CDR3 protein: CASSFSAGGPDEQFF

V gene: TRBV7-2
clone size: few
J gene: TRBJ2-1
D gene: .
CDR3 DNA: TGTGCCAGCAGCTTAGGTCTCAGGGGGGCGGAAAATGAGCAGTTCTTC
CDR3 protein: CASSLGLRGAENEQFF

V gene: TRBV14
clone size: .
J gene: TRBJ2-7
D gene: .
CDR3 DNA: TGTGCCAGCAGCCAAGATTTAATAGGCGAGCAGTACTTC
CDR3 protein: CASSQDLIGEQYF